The entry below describes one TCR beta chain. PCR employed 60 Vbeta and 13 Jbeta primers. Assay: immunoSEQ multiplex PCR; the TCRdb copy retains only in-frame clones and omits some. The repertoire holds 65,000 to 85,000 clones, with 70% to 85% as singletons. These data come from a study of cytomegalovirus exposure and HLA in healthy donors. Sequencing used PBMCs. The TCR originated in a woman between 45 and 60 years old in good health and CMV-seronegative.

This CDR3 is CASSPGQKLEAFF. Here the CDR3 DNA reads TGTGCCAGCAGCCCAGGACAGAAACTTGAAGCTTTCTTT. The chain has TRBV9 and TRBJ1-1; tentative D call: TRBD1 (6 bases). Deletions cut 4 bases from V and 7 bases from J, with 14 bases between. The CDR3 contains 13 residues. Germline values: CDR1 SGDLS, CDR2 YYNGEE.